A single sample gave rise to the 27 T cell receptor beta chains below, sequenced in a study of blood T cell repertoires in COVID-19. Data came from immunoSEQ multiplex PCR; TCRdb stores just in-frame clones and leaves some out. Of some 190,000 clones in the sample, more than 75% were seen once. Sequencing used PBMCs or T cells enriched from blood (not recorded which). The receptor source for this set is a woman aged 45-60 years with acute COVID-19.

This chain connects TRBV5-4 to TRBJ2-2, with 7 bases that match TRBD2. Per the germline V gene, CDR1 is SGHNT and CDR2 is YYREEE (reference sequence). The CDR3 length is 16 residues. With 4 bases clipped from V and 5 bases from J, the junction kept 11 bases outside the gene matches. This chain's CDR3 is CASSPPQAGRTGELFF. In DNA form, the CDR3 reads TGTGCCAGCAGCCCACCCCAAGCGGGGCGGACCGGGGAGCTGTTTTTT.

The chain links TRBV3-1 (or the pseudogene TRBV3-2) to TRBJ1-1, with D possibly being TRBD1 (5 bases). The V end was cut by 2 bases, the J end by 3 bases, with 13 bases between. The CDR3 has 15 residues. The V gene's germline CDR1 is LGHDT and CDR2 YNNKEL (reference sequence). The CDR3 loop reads CASSQPTVRHTEAFF. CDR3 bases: TGTGCCAGCAGCCAACCGACAGTACGGCACACTGAAGCTTTCTTT.

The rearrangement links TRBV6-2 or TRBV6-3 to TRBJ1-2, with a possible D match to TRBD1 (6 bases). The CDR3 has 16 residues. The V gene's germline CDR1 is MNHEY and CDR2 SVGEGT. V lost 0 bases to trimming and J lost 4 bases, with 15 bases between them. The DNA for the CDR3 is TGTGCCAGCAGTTACTCTGGGTCATGGACAGTCTATGGCTACACCTTC. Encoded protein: CASSYSGSWTVYGYTF.

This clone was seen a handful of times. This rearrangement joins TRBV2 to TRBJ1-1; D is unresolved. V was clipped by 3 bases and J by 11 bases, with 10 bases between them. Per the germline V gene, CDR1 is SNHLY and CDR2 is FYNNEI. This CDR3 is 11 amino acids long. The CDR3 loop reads CASSDGGGAFF. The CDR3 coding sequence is TGTGCCAGCAGTGACGGCGGAGGGGCTTTCTTT.

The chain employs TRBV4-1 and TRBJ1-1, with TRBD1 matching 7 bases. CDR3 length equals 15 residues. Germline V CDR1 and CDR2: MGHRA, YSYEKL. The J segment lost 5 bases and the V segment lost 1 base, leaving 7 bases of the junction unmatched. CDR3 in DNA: TGCGCCAGCAGCCAAGTGGAGGGGGCTAAAACTGAAGCTTTCTTT. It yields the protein CASSQVEGAKTEAFF.

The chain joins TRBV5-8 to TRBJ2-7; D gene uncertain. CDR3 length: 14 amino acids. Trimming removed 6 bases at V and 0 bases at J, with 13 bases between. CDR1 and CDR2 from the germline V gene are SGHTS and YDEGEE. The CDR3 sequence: CASTGQPTSYEQYV. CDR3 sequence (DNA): TGTGCCAGCACTGGGCAACCTACCTCCTACGAGCAGTACGTC.

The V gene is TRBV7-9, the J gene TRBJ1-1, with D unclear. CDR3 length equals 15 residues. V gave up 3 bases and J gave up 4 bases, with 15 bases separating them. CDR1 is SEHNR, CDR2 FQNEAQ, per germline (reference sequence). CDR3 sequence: CASSFADYPGTEAFF. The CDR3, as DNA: TGTGCCAGCAGCTTTGCGGACTATCCCGGCACTGAAGCTTTCTTT.

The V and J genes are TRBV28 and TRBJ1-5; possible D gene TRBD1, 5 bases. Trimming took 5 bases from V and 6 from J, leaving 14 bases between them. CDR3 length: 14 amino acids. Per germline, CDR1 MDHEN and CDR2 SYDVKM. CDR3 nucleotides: TGTGCCAGCAGTCCATCAGGGATGGGTCAGCCCCAGCATTTT. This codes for CASSPSGMGQPQHF.

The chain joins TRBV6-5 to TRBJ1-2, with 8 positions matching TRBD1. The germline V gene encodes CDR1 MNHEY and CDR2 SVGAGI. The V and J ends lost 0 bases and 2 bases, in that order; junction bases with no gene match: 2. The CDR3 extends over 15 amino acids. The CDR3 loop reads CASSYSWDRNYGYTF. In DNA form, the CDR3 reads TGTGCCAGCAGTTACTCCTGGGACAGGAACTATGGCTACACCTTC.

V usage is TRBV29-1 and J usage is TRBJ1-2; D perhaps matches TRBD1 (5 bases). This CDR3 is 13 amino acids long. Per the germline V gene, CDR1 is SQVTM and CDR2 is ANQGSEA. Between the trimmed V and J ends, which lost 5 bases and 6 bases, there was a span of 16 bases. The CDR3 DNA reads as TGCAGCGTTAGTCTCAGGGAAGGGGATGGCTACACCTTC. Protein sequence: CSVSLREGDGYTF.

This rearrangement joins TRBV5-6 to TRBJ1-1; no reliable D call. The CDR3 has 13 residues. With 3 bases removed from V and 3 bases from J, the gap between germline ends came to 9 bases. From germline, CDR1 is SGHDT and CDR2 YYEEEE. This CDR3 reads CASSSTAYTEAFF. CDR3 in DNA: TGTGCCAGCAGCTCCACAGCATACACTGAAGCTTTCTTT.

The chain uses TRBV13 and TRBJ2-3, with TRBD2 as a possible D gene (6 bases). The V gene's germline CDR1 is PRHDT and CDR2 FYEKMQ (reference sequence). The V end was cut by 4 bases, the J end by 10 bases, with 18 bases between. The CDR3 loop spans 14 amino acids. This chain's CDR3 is CASSYRNGGAPQYF. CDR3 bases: TGTGCCAGCAGCTATCGTAACGGGGGAGCCCCGCAGTATTTT. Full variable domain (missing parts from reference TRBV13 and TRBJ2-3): AAGVIQSPRHLIKEKRETATLKCYPIPRHDTVYWYQQGPGQDPQFLISFYEKMQSDKGSIPDRFSAQQFSDYHSELNMSSLELGDSALYFCASSYRNGGAPQYFGPGTRLTVL.

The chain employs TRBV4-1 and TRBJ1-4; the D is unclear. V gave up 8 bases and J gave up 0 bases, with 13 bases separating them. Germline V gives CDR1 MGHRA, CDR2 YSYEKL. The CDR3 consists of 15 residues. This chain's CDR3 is CASGPAGATNEKLFF. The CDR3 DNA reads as TGCGCCAGCGGTCCCGCGGGAGCAACTAATGAAAAACTGTTTTTT.

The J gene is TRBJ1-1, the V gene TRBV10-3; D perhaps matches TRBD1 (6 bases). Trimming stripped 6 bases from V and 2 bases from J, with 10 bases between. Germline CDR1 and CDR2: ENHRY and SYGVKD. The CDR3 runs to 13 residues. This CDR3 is CAIRDSVNTEAFF. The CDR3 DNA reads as TGTGCCATCAGGGACAGCGTCAACACTGAAGCTTTCTTT.

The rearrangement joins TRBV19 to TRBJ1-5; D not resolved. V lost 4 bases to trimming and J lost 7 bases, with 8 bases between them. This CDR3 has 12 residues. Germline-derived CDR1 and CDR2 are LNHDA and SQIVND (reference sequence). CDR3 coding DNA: TGTGCCAGTAGTAACTTCTACCAGCCCCAGCATTTT. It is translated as CASSNFYQPQHF.

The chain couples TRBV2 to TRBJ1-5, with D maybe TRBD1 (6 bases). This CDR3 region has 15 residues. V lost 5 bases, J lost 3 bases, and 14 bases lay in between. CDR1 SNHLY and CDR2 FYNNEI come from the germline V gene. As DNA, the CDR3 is TGTGCCAGCAGTCTAAAAGGGGGAGACAATCAGCCCCAGCATTTT. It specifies CASSLKGGDNQPQHF.

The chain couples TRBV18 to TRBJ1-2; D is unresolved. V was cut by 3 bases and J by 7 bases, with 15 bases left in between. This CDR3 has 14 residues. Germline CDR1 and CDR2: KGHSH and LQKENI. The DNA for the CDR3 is TGTGCCAGCTCACCTGAGGCTCGACCCCTTGGCTACACCTTC. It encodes CASSPEARPLGYTF.

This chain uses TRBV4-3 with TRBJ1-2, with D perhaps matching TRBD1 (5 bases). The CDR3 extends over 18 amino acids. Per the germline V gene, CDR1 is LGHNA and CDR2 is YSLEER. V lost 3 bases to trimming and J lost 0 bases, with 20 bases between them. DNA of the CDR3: TGCGCCAGCAGCCAGAACCGACAGACCCTATCAGCTAACTATGGCTACACCTTC. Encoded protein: CASSQNRQTLSANYGYTF.

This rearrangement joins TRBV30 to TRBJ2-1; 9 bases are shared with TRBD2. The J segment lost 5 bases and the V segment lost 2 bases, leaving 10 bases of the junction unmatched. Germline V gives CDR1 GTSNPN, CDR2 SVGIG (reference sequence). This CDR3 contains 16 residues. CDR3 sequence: CAWSPPSGGRNNEQFF. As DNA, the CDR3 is TGTGCCTGGAGTCCTCCGAGCGGGGGGCGGAACAATGAGCAGTTCTTC. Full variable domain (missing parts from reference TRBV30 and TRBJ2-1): SQTIHQWPATLVQPVGSPLSLECTVEGTSNPNLYWYRQAAGRGLQLLFYSVGIGQISSEVPQNLSASRPQDRQFILSSKKLLLSDSGFYLCAWSPPSGGRNNEQFFGPGTRLTVL.

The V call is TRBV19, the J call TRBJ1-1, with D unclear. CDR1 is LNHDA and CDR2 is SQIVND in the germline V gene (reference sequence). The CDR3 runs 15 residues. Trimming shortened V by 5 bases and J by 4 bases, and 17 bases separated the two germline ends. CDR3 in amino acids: CASSLTYTSGTEAFF. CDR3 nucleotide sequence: TGTGCCAGTAGTCTGACTTATACATCTGGCACTGAAGCTTTCTTT.

CDR3 nucleotide sequence: TGCGCCAGCAGGCGGGGAGGAGGGCATCGCACTGAAGCTTTCTTT. It encodes CASRRGGGHRTEAFF. This rearrangement joins TRBV4-1 to TRBJ1-1; no clear D gene. Per germline, CDR1 MGHRA and CDR2 YSYEKL. The CDR3 runs to 15 residues. Trimming cost V 6 bases and J 4 bases, with 18 bases left between them.

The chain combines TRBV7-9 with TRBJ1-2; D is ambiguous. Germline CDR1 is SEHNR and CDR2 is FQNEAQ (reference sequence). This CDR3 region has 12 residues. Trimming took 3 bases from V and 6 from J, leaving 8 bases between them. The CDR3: CASSLGGDGYTF. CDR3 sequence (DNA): TGTGCCAGCAGCTTGGGAGGAGATGGCTACACCTTC.

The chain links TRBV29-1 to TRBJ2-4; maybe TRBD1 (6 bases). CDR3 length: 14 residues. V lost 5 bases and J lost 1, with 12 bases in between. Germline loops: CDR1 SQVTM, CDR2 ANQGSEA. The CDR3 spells CSVTERGAKNIQYF. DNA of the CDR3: TGCAGCGTTACCGAAAGGGGGGCCAAAAACATTCAGTACTTC. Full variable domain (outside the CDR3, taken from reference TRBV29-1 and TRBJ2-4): SAVISQKPSRDICQRGTSLTIQCQVDSQVTMMFWYRQQPGQSLTLIATANQGSEATYESGFVIDKFPISRPNLTFSTLTVSNMSPEDSSIYLCSVTERGAKNIQYFGAGTRLSVL.

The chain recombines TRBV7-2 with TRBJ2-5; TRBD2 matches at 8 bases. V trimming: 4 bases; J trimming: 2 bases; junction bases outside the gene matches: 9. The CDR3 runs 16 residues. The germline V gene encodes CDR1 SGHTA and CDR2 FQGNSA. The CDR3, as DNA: TGTGCCAGCAGCTCACGGAAGCGGGGGATACAAGAGACCCAGTACTTC. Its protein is CASSSRKRGIQETQYF.

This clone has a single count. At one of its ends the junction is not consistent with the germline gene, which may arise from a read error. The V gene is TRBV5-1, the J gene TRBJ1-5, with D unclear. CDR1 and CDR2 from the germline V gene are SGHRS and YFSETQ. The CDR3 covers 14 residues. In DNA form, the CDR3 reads TGCGCCAGCAACTTGGGCGGTAATGGCCAGCCCCAGCATTTT. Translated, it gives CASNLGGNGQPQHF.

CDR3 in DNA: TGTGCCAGCAGCCAAGGCCGGTTGGTACTCACAGATACGCAGTATTTT. As protein: CASSQGRLVLTDTQYF. The V and J genes are TRBV3-1 (or the pseudogene TRBV3-2) and TRBJ2-3, with D unclear. Germline loops: CDR1 LGHDT, CDR2 YNNKEL (reference sequence). The CDR3 is 16 residues long. V was pared by 1 base and J by 2 bases, with 13 bases between.

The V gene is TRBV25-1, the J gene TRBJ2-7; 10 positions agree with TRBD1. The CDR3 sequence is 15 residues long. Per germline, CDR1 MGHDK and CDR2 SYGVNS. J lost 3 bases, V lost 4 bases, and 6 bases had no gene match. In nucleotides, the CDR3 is TGTGCCAGCAGTGCCGGGACAGGGGCCATCTACGAGCAGTACGTC. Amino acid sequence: CASSAGTGAIYEQYV.